This T cell receptor beta chain was sequenced for a study of T cells after yellow fever vaccination. Study information: Fractions of limited cellularity were prepared by means of SMART-Seq v4 Ultra Low Input. Overall study findings and caveats: Contaminating bulk clonotypes could be abundant in FACS-sorted repertoires. Few clonotypes appeared in both CD4 and CD8 compartments.

This clonotype showed up many times. Its antigen is currently unknown. The 5'RACE template-switching step produced TCR cDNA and added a universal primer site and UMIs. TCRdb re-called the 5' RACE reads through MiXCR, storing one row per CDR3 protein. This sample carries a few hundred thousand distinct CDR3 sequences, roughly 4.8% of them seen once, and the ten largest clones take less than 3.5%. The ends were cut back, 0 bases at V and 3 bases at J, with 4 bases in the middle. This CDR3 comprises 13 residues. Germline V gives CDR1 SGDLS, CDR2 YYNGEE. The specimen comprised CD4+ T cells sorted from PBMCs, sampled on the day of the yellow fever booster vaccination. This chain connects TRBV9 to TRBJ2-1; no definite D call. This sequence was found in a man aged 18 to 30 who received the YFV17D yellow fever vaccine. CDR3 nucleotides: TGTGCCAGCAGCGTAGGGGACTACAATGAGCAGTTCTTC. It translates to CASSVGDYNEQFF.